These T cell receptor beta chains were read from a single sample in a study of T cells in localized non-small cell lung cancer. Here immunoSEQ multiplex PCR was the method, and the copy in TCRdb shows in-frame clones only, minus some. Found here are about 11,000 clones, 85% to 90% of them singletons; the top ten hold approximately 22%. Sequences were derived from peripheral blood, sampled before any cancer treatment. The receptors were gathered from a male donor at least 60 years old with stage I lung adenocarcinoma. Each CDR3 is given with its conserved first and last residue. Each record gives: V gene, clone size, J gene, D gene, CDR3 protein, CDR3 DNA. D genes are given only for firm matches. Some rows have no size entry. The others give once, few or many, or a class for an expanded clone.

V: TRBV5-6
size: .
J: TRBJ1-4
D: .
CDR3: CASSSNSFGEKLFF
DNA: TGTGCCAGCAGCTCGAATAGTTTCGGAGAAAAACTGTTTTTT

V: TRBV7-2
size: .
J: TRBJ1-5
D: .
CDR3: CASGPGSQPQHF
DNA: TGTGCCAGCGGTCCAGGGTCTCAGCCCCAGCATTTT

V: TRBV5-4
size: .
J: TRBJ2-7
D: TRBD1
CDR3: CASSFKGAEPYEQYF
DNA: TGTGCCAGCAGCTTTAAGGGGGCGGAACCTTACGAGCAGTACTTC

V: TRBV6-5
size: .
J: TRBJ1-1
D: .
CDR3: CASSYSTLSYTEAFF
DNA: TGTGCCAGCAGTTACTCGACCCTCTCATACACTGAAGCTTTCTTT

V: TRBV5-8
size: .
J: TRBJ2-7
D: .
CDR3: CASSFRGDLSYEQYF
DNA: TGTGCCAGCAGCTTCAGGGGCGATCTTTCTTACGAGCAGTACTTC

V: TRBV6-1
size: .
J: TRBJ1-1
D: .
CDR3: CASRLTGNTEAFF
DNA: TGTGCCAGCAGGTTGACGGGGAACACTGAAGCTTTCTTT

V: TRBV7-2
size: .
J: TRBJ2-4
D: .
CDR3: CASGRNYENIQYF
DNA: TGTGCCAGCGGCCGGAATTACGAAAACATTCAGTACTTC

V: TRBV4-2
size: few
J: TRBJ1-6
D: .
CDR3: CASSQDVTANYRPNSPLHF
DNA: TGTGCCAGCAGCCAAGATGTGACAGCAAATTATCGACCGAATTCACCCCTCCACTTT

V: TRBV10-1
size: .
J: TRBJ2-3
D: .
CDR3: CASSVRQGGYF
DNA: TGCGCCAGCAGTGTACGACAGGGAGGGTATTTT

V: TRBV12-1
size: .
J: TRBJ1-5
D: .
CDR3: CASSRFGVRLQPQHF
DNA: TGTGCCAGCAGCCGCTTTGGGGTTCGGTTGCAGCCCCAGCATTTT

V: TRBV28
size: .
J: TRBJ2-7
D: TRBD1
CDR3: CASATGTGYARQYF
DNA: TGTGCCAGCGCGACCGGGACAGGGTACGCAAGGCAGTACTTC

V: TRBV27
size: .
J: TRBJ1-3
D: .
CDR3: CASAEVRGNTIYF
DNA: TGTGCCAGCGCCGAAGTTCGGGGGAACACCATATATTTT

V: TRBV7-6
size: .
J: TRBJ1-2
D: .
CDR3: CASSPHFGAGNYGYTF
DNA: TGTGCCAGCAGCCCCCATTTCGGGGCGGGGAACTATGGCTACACCTTC

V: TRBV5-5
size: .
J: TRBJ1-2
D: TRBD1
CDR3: CASSPTGMLGYTF
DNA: TGTGCCAGCAGCCCGACAGGGATGCTTGGCTACACCTTC

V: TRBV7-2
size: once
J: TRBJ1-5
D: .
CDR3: CASSFTGYSNQPQHF
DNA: TGTGCCAGCAGCTTCACAGGGTATAGCAATCAGCCCCAGCATTTT

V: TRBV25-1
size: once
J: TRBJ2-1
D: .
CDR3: CASSYNEQFF
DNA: TGTGCCAGCTCATACAATGAGCAGTTCTTC

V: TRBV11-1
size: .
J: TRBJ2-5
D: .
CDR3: CASSLSQKETQYF
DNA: TGTGCCAGCAGCTTAAGTCAGAAAGAGACCCAGTACTTC

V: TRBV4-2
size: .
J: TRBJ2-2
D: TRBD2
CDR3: CASSQISAGAGELFF
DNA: TGTGCCAGCAGCCAAATTAGCGCGGGGGCCGGGGAGCTGTTTTTT

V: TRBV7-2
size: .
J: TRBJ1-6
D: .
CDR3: CASSWGWGQGNSPLHF
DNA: TGTGCCAGCAGCTGGGGGTGGGGGCAGGGGAATTCACCCCTCCACTTT

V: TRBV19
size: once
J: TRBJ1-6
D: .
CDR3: CASSMGGNSPLHF
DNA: TGTGCCAGTAGTATGGGAGGGAATTCACCCCTCCACTTT

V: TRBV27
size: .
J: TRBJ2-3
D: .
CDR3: CASSLGRMRVSTDTQYF
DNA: TGTGCCAGCAGTTTGGGGCGTATGAGGGTTAGCACAGATACGCAGTATTTT

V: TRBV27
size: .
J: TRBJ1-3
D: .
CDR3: CASSLRDGNTIYF
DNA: TGTGCCAGCAGTCTGAGGGACGGAAACACCATATATTTT

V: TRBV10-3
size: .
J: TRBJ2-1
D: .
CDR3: CAAAPRGRDNEQFF
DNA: TGTGCCGCCGCACCCAGGGGGAGGGACAATGAGCAGTTCTTC

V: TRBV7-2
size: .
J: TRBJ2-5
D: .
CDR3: CASSLAGTEGETQYF
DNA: TGTGCCAGCAGCTTAGCGGGAACGGAGGGGGAGACCCAGTACTTC

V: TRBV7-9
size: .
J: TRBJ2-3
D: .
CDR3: CASSLGGTDTQYF
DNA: TGTGCCAGCAGCCTTGGGGGGACAGATACGCAGTATTTT

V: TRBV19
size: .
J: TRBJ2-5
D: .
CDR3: CASSVGPNQETQYF
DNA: TGTGCCAGTAGTGTCGGGCCGAACCAAGAGACCCAGTACTTC

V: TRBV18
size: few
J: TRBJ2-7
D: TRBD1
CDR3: CASSPTGQGVEQYF
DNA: TGTGCCAGCTCACCTACCGGACAGGGAGTCGAGCAGTACTTC

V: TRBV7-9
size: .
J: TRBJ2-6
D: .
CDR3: CASSLSVGANVLTF
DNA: TGTGCCAGCAGCTTAAGTGTTGGGGCCAACGTCCTGACTTTC

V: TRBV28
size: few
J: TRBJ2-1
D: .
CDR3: CASTTNNEQFF
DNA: TGTGCCAGCACTACTAACAATGAGCAGTTCTTC

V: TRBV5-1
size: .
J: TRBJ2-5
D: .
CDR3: CASSSGQFQETQYF
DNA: TGCGCCAGCAGCTCAGGACAGTTCCAAGAGACCCAGTACTTC